The 30 T cell receptor beta chains reported below all come from one sample, sequenced in a study of T cell responses to AZD1222 COVID-19 vaccine. Here immunoSEQ multiplex PCR was the method, and the copy in TCRdb shows in-frame clones only, minus some. In the table there are 100,000 to 150,000 clones, approximately 85% of which are singletons. The source material was peripheral blood, sampled on day 0 of AZD1222 vaccination. The receptors derive from an adult in good health.

This sequence joins TRBV6-5 and TRBJ2-6; D gene ambiguous. Trimming cost V 6 bases and J 0 bases, with 9 bases left between them. Germline V gives CDR1 MNHEY, CDR2 SVGAGI. The CDR3 is 15 residues long. CDR3 protein: CASSLEDSGANVLTF. The CDR3 DNA follows: TGTGCCAGCAGCTTAGAAGACTCTGGGGCCAACGTCCTGACTTTC.

The V call is TRBV19, the J call TRBJ1-1, with 9 bases matching TRBD1. The germline gives CDR1 LNHDA, CDR2 SQIVND (reference sequence). The V segment lost 5 bases and the J segment 8 bases; nucleotides outside the gene matches: 12. The CDR3 loop spans 15 amino acids. CDR3 DNA: TGTGCCAGTAGTCGCCCAAGGACAGGGGTGGCCGAAGCTTTCTTT. It specifies CASSRPRTGVAEAFF.

This clone was picked up one time. The chain carries TRBV6-2 or TRBV6-3 and TRBJ2-7; TRBD2 aligns across 13 bases. CDR1 and CDR2 (germline): MNHEY, SVGEGT. Trimming cost V 0 bases and J 4 bases; bases outside gene matches: 0. The CDR3 extends over 15 amino acids. This CDR3 is CASSYSTSGGYEQYF. CDR3 in DNA: TGTGCCAGCAGTTACTCGACTAGCGGGGGGTACGAGCAGTACTTC.

The rearrangement links TRBV5-1 to TRBJ2-7, with D possibly called TRBD1 or TRBD2 (5 bases each). Trimming removed 1 base from V and 7 bases from J, with 18 bases in between. The CDR3 runs 15 residues. The V gene's germline CDR1 is SGHRS and CDR2 YFSETQ. The CDR3 coding sequence is TGCGCCAGCAGCTTGTCCCCCGGGACCCCCTGGGAGCAGTACTTC. Amino acids: CASSLSPGTPWEQYF.

This rearrangement joins TRBV19 to TRBJ1-5; 8 positions agree with TRBD1. The V gene end was trimmed by 1 base and the J gene end by 7 bases; junction bases not matched to a gene: 6. The CDR3 has 15 residues. Per germline, CDR1 LNHDA and CDR2 SQIVND (reference sequence). In DNA form, the CDR3 reads TGTGCCAGTAGTATAGCGGACAGGGTGAGCCAGCCCCAGCATTTT. Protein: CASSIADRVSQPQHF.

The rearrangement links TRBV2 to TRBJ2-2, with D perhaps matching TRBD1 or TRBD2 (5 bases each). V lost 2 bases and J 4 bases, leaving 11 bases between the germline ends. CDR1 is SNHLY and CDR2 is FYNNEI in the germline V gene. The CDR3 sequence is 15 residues long. The CDR3 DNA sequence: TGTGCCAGCAGTGAACCCGGGACCGGCACCGGGGAGCTGTTTTTT. Protein product: CASSEPGTGTGELFF.

The rearrangement links TRBV5-6 to TRBJ1-1; 7 positions agree with TRBD1. This CDR3 spans 14 amino acids. With 2 bases clipped from V and 4 bases from J, the junction kept 5 bases outside the gene matches. Per germline, CDR1 SGHDT and CDR2 YYEEEE. CDR3 nucleotides: TGTGCCAGCAGCTTTCAGGGGGAGGCCACTGAAGCTTTCTTT. Its translation is CASSFQGEATEAFF.

A single count supports this clone. The chain uses TRBV9 and TRBJ1-1; TRBD1 aligns across 7 bases. In germline, CDR1 is SGDLS, CDR2 YYNGEE. V lost 3 bases, J lost 10 bases, and 9 bases stayed unmatched. The CDR3 covers 13 residues. CDR3 sequence: CASSASGGPTAFF. The CDR3, as DNA: TGTGCCAGCAGCGCCTCAGGGGGGCCCACAGCTTTCTTT.

This chain uses TRBV7-9 with TRBJ1-4; 7 bases agree with TRBD1. Germline loops: CDR1 SEHNR, CDR2 FQNEAQ (reference sequence). V lost 4 bases and J lost 6; bases outside the gene matches: 5. The CDR3 is 14 amino acids. The CDR3 sequence: CASSSRGLDEKLFF. For the CDR3, the DNA is TGTGCCAGCAGCTCTAGGGGGCTTGATGAAAAACTGTTTTTT.

The V call is TRBV7-9, the J call TRBJ1-6, with 8 bases that match TRBD1. The CDR3 spans 12 residues. CDR1 is SEHNR, CDR2 FQNEAQ, per germline (reference sequence). The CDR3 nucleotides are TGTGCTGTGTGGGACAGGAATTCACCCCTCCACTTT. Residues: CAVWDRNSPLHF.

In DNA form, the CDR3 reads TGTGCCAGCAGTGAGAACAGGGCGTTCCCCTATGGCTACACCTTC. Protein sequence: CASSENRAFPYGYTF. The chain recombines TRBV6-1 with TRBJ1-2; D perhaps matches TRBD1 (6 bases). CDR3 size: 15 residues. Between the trimmed V and J ends, which lost 3 bases and 4 bases, there was a span of 15 bases. Per germline, CDR1 MNHNS and CDR2 SASEGT.

The CDR3 bases are TGTGCCAGCAGCGCCCATCTTGGGGGCCGTTGGAGAGATACGCAGTATTTT. Amino acids: CASSAHLGGRWRDTQYF. The gene calls are TRBV9 and TRBJ2-3; D may be TRBD1 (6 bases). CDR3 size: 17 residues. With 3 bases removed from V and 5 bases from J, the gap between germline ends came to 22 bases. Germline CDR1 and CDR2: SGDLS and YYNGEE.

The V call is TRBV2, the J call TRBJ1-6; D is unclear. This CDR3 is built from 14 residues. The V gene's germline CDR1 is SNHLY and CDR2 FYNNEI. Trimming pared 3 bases from V and 11 bases from J, leaving 14 bases between. This chain's CDR3 is CASSDWASVAPLHF. CDR3 sequence (DNA): TGTGCCAGCAGTGATTGGGCCTCCGTGGCACCCCTCCACTTT.

The chain has TRBV6-5 and TRBJ1-2; TRBD1 matches at 9 bases. Germline assignment: CDR1 MNHEY and CDR2 SVGAGI. The V segment lost 6 bases and the J segment 2 bases; nucleotides outside the gene matches: 7. The CDR3 is 15 amino acids. The CDR3, as DNA: TGTGCCAGCAGAGCTCCGGGACAGGGAAACTATGGCTACACCTTC. The encoded protein is CASRAPGQGNYGYTF.

The chain has TRBV19 and TRBJ1-1, with a possible D match to TRBD1 (6 bases). Germline V gene data show CDR1 as LNHDA and CDR2 as SQIVND (reference sequence). Between the trimmed V and J ends, which lost 0 bases and 3 bases, there was a span of 11 bases. The CDR3 consists of 15 residues. CDR3 loop: CASSIDSAGDTEAFF. CDR3 DNA sequence: TGTGCCAGTAGTATAGATTCGGCAGGGGACACTGAAGCTTTCTTT.

V and J are TRBV9 and TRBJ1-1, with D possibly being TRBD1 (6 bases). CDR1 is SGDLS and CDR2 is YYNGEE in the germline V gene. The germline V and J ends were trimmed by 0 bases and 3 bases, with 12 bases remaining between them. CDR3 size: 15 residues. The CDR3 spells CASSVGNRVDTEAFF. The CDR3 coding sequence is TGTGCCAGCAGCGTAGGTAACAGGGTGGACACTGAAGCTTTCTTT.

This chain joins TRBV7-2 and TRBJ2-7; no clear D. The length of the CDR3 is 14 residues. Trimming took off 3 bases at V and 2 bases at J, with 11 bases between the two ends. CDR1 SGHTA and CDR2 FQGNSA come from the germline V gene. CDR3 in DNA: TGTGCCAGCAGCTTGAAGCTGGGGACCTACGAGCAGTACTTC. Translation gives CASSLKLGTYEQYF.

The CDR3 region has the DNA TGTGCCAGCAGCTTGGAGGCACGCCGGAACACTGAAGCTTTCTTT. This gives the protein CASSLEARRNTEAFF. The chain combines TRBV5-8 with TRBJ1-1; D uncertain. The CDR3 spans 15 residues. V lost 0 bases and J lost 1, with 10 bases in between. Germline assignment: CDR1 SGHTS and CDR2 YDEGEE.

V usage is TRBV10-3 and J usage is TRBJ1-1; weak D call: TRBD1 (5 bases). The germline V and J ends were trimmed by 6 bases and 11 bases, with 19 bases remaining between them. CDR3 length: 13 amino acids. From germline, CDR1 is ENHRY and CDR2 SYGVKD. This CDR3 reads CAIRRDPEEGAFF. CDR3 coding DNA: TGTGCCATCAGGCGGGACCCAGAAGAAGGTGCTTTCTTT.

The chain has TRBV7-2 and TRBJ2-1, with D possibly matching TRBD1 (6 bases). In germline, CDR1 is SGHTA, CDR2 FQGNSA. V dropped 0 bases and J dropped 8 bases, with 11 bases sitting between them. The CDR3 contains 14 residues. The chain's CDR3 is CASSLAGAGDEQFF. CDR3 nucleotides: TGTGCCAGCAGCTTAGCGGGGGCCGGGGATGAGCAGTTCTTC.

The chain joins TRBV6-1 to TRBJ1-4; no firm D call. The CDR3 spans 12 residues. Between the trimmed V and J ends, which lost 1 base and 7 bases, there was a span of 4 bases. The germline V gene encodes CDR1 MNHNS and CDR2 SASEGT. The CDR3 DNA reads as TGTGCCAGCAGTGAAGTGGGTGAAAAACTGTTTTTT. This translates into CASSEVGEKLFF.

The chain recombines TRBV7-2 with TRBJ1-4; 7 positions agree with TRBD1. Germline CDR1 SGHTA, CDR2 FQGNSA. There are 15 residues in the CDR3. J gave up 4 bases and V 2 bases, and 4 bases lay outside the gene matches. CDR3 region: CASSLSRGFNEKLFF. CDR3 nucleotide sequence: TGTGCCAGCAGCTTAAGCAGGGGGTTTAATGAAAAACTGTTTTTT.

The rearrangement joins TRBV6-5 to TRBJ1-1; weak D call: TRBD1 (5 bases). The CDR3 covers 13 residues. Germline lookup yields CDR1 MNHEY and CDR2 SVGAGI. Between the trimmed V and J ends, which lost 0 bases and 8 bases, there was a span of 10 bases. The CDR3 bases are TGTGCCAGCAGTTACTCTCGGGGGACCGAAGCTTTCTTT. As protein: CASSYSRGTEAFF.

The chain recombines TRBV4-1 with TRBJ1-2, with a weak D call TRBD1 (5 bases). Germline V gives CDR1 MGHRA, CDR2 YSYEKL. CDR3 length: 15 residues. Deletions cut 3 bases from V and 8 bases from J, with 19 bases between. CDR3 coding DNA: TGCGCCAGCAGCCAGACTCCACCGGGGCCGGGAGGCTACACCTTC. Its translation: CASSQTPPGPGGYTF.

This chain connects TRBV5-1 to TRBJ2-7; TRBD1 aligns across 11 bases. With 4 bases clipped from V and 4 bases from J, the junction kept 7 bases outside the gene matches. Germline lookup yields CDR1 SGHRS and CDR2 YFSETQ. The CDR3 covers 15 residues. The CDR3: CASSPRTGGGYEQYF. CDR3 DNA sequence: TGCGCCAGCAGCCCCAGGACAGGGGGCGGGTACGAGCAGTACTTC. Using reference TRBV5-1 and TRBJ2-7 for the parts outside the CDR3, the full variable domain is KAGVTQTPRYLIKTRGQQVTLSCSPISGHRSVSWYQQTPGQGLQFLFEYFSETQRNKGNFPGRFSGRQFSNSRSEMNVSTLELGDSALYLCASSPRTGGGYEQYFGPGTRLTVT.

The chain is built from TRBV28 and TRBJ2-1; perhaps D is TRBD1 or TRBD2 (5 bases each). Germline V gene lookup returns CDR1 MDHEN and CDR2 SYDVKM. The CDR3 consists of 11 residues. Trimming pared 6 bases from V and 10 bases from J, leaving 10 bases between. The CDR3 region has the DNA TGTGCCAGCAGGAGGGGTTTGGAGCAGTTCTTC. Residues: CASRRGLEQFF. The whole variable domain, filled in from reference TRBV28 and TRBJ2-1, reads DVKVTQSSRYLVKRTGEKVFLECVQDMDHENMFWYRQDPGLGLRLIYFSYDVKMKEKGDIPEGYSVSREKKERFSLILESASTNQTSMYLCASRRGLEQFFGPGTRLTVL.

The chain links TRBV6-1 to TRBJ2-5; D remains unclear. The CDR3 sequence is 14 residues long. From germline, CDR1 is MNHNS and CDR2 SASEGT. Trimming left V 3 bases short and J 6 bases short, with 14 bases between. CDR3 DNA sequence: TGTGCCAGCAGTGATTTTGACCAAAAAAAGACCCAGTACTTC. Amino acids: CASSDFDQKKTQYF.

V gene TRBV5-4 combines with J gene TRBJ1-1, with D maybe TRBD1 (6 bases). This CDR3 has 14 residues. Deletions cut 6 bases from V and 8 bases from J, with 20 bases between. CDR1 is SGHNT, CDR2 YYREEE, per germline (reference sequence). CDR3 coding DNA: TGTGCCAGCACCCCGAGGGGGGCACCTCTCGAAGCTTTCTTT. Protein: CASTPRGAPLEAFF. The whole variable domain, remainder taken from reference TRBV5-4 and TRBJ1-1, is ETGVTQSPTHLIKTRGQQVTLRCSSQSGHNTVSWYQQALGQGPQFIFQYYREEENGRGNFPPRFSGLQFPNYSSELNVNALELDDSALYLCASTPRGAPLEAFFGQGTRLTVV.

V and J are TRBV5-1 and TRBJ1-5, with D maybe TRBD1 (5 bases). The germline CDR1 and CDR2 sequences are SGHRS and YFSETQ. V was shortened by 0 bases and J by 3 bases, with 10 bases between the two germline ends. There are 15 residues in the CDR3. The chain's CDR3 is CASSLEGQDNQPQHF. Written as DNA, the CDR3 is TGCGCCAGCAGCTTGGAGGGGCAGGACAATCAGCCCCAGCATTTT.

This rearrangement joins TRBV3-1 (or the pseudogene TRBV3-2) to TRBJ2-3; D uncertain. The CDR3 is 15 residues long. CDR1 and CDR2 from the germline V gene are LGHDT and YNNKEL (reference sequence). V shed 0 bases and J shed 1 base, with 8 bases lying between them. The CDR3 here is CASSQDGLGTDTQYF. DNA of the CDR3: TGTGCCAGCAGCCAAGATGGGTTGGGCACAGATACGCAGTATTTT.